The next 29 T cell receptor beta chains were all read from a single sample in a study of blood T cell repertoires in COVID-19. Measured with immunoSEQ multiplex PCR; TCRdb has only the in-frame clones, and not every one. The sample lists hundreds of thousands of clones; roughly 88% were seen once. Source material: PBMCs or T cells enriched from blood (not recorded which). These receptors all stem from a young man who had recovered from COVID-19.

This chain links TRBV4-1 with TRBJ1-5; 9 nucleotides agree with TRBD1. CDR3 length: 19 amino acids. The germline gives CDR1 MGHRA, CDR2 YSYEKL. Unmatched junction bases numbered 12, after V lost 3 bases and J lost 0 bases. DNA of the CDR3: TGCGCCAGCAGCCATGCCCGGGACAGGGCTCTTTCTAGCAATCAGCCCCAGCATTTT. Its protein is CASSHARDRALSSNQPQHF.

The V gene is TRBV29-1, the J gene TRBJ1-2; 8 nucleotides agree with TRBD1. J gave up 4 bases and V 2 bases, and 3 bases lay outside the gene matches. From germline, CDR1 is SQVTM and CDR2 ANQGSEA. The CDR3 spans 13 residues. DNA of the CDR3: TGCAGCGTTGAACCCGGGACAGGCTATGGCTACACCTTC. Its translation is CSVEPGTGYGYTF.

The rearrangement joins TRBV5-4 to TRBJ1-1; no clear D. V was pared by 5 bases and J by 4 bases, with 15 bases between. Germline values: CDR1 SGHNT, CDR2 YYREEE (reference sequence). The CDR3 consists of 14 residues. The CDR3 region is CASSPKGGITEAFF. The CDR3 nucleotides read TGTGCCAGCAGTCCTAAGGGAGGCATCACTGAAGCTTTCTTT. The complete variable domain, with remaining parts taken from reference TRBV5-4 and TRBJ1-1, reads ETGVTQSPTHLIKTRGQQVTLRCSSQSGHNTVSWYQQALGQGPQFIFQYYREEENGRGNFPPRFSGLQFPNYSSELNVNALELDDSALYLCASSPKGGITEAFFGQGTRLTVV.

This rearrangement joins TRBV5-1 to TRBJ2-7; 9 bases line up with TRBD2. Germline-derived CDR1 and CDR2 are SGHRS and YFSETQ. After removal of 3 bases from V and 6 bases from J, the junction contained 13 bases not matched to a gene. The CDR3 is 16 residues long. CDR3: CASSWELAGPLGEQYF. CDR3 sequence (DNA): TGCGCCAGCAGCTGGGAACTAGCGGGCCCCTTGGGCGAGCAGTACTTC.

This clone was seen only once. The rearrangement joins TRBV4-3 to TRBJ1-3; D call uncertain. The CDR3 is made up of 15 amino acids. Germline V gene data show CDR1 as LGHNA and CDR2 as YSLEER. Trimming cost V 0 bases and J 0 bases, with 6 bases left between them. The CDR3 sequence: CASSQDRLSGNTIYF. The CDR3 nucleotides read TGCGCCAGCAGCCAAGATAGACTCTCTGGAAACACCATATATTTT.

This clone occurred a few times. The rearrangement links TRBV27 to TRBJ2-7; D is possibly TRBD2 (5 bases). The length of the CDR3 is 15 residues. Germline CDR1 is MNHEY and CDR2 is SMNVEV (reference sequence). Trimming left V 5 bases short and J 3 bases short, with 17 bases between. The CDR3 nucleotides read TGTGCCAGCAGTCAGGAGGCAGCGGACTTCTACGAGCAGTACTTC. It translates to CASSQEAADFYEQYF.

This clone was counted only a few times. J is TRBJ2-5 and V is TRBV3-1 (or the pseudogene TRBV3-2); the match to TRBD1 covers 9 bases. The CDR3 has 15 amino acids. Germline lookup yields CDR1 LGHDT and CDR2 YNNKEL (reference sequence). After removal of 4 bases from V and 5 bases from J, the junction contained 8 bases not matched to a gene. CDR3: CASSPNTGGSETQYF. In DNA form, the CDR3 reads TGTGCCAGCAGCCCAAATACAGGGGGCTCCGAGACCCAGTACTTC.

The chain combines TRBV18 with TRBJ1-2; D unclear. The CDR3 loop spans 14 amino acids. The germline V gene has CDR1 KGHSH and CDR2 LQKENI. The V gene lost 2 bases and the J gene lost 4 bases, with 11 bases spanning the gap. CDR3 residues: CASSPTATVYGYTF. CDR3 coding DNA: TGTGCCAGCTCACCAACAGCCACGGTCTATGGCTACACCTTC.

The chain recombines TRBV7-3 with TRBJ2-6; 11 bases are shared with TRBD1. The CDR3 extends over 19 amino acids. CDR1 and CDR2 (germline): SGHTA, FQGTGA. Trimming cost V 5 bases and J 0 bases; bases outside gene matches: 9. Here the CDR3 reads CASSLEGGTGGSGANVLTF. The CDR3 DNA is TGTGCCAGCAGCCTCGAAGGTGGGACAGGGGGCTCTGGGGCCAACGTCCTGACTTTC.

The rearrangement uses TRBV28 and TRBJ1-4; tentatively, D is TRBD1 (5 bases). The CDR3 sequence is 13 residues long. The V gene's germline CDR1 is MDHEN and CDR2 SYDVKM. The ends were cut back, 5 bases at V and 5 bases at J, with 9 bases in the middle. The CDR3: CASSNPGNEKLFF. Here the CDR3 DNA reads TGTGCCAGCAGTAACCCAGGGAATGAAAAACTGTTTTTT.

This clone has a single count. The rearrangement links TRBV7-9 to TRBJ2-7; D unclear. This CDR3 has 13 amino acids. Germline CDR1 SEHNR, CDR2 FQNEAQ (reference sequence). V was shortened by 1 base and J by 6 bases, with 10 bases between the two germline ends. CDR3 protein: CASSLGPPGEQYF. CDR3 DNA: TGTGCCAGCAGCTTAGGCCCGCCCGGCGAGCAGTACTTC.

This clone was counted only a few times. This chain joins TRBV19 and TRBJ1-2; the match to TRBD1 covers 7 bases. V was pared by 6 bases and J by 7 bases, with 11 bases of the junction left unmatched. CDR1 and CDR2 (germline): LNHDA, SQIVND (reference sequence). The CDR3 runs to 14 residues. In nucleotides, the CDR3 is TGTGCCAGTAGCCACAGGGGCCGGCTCGCTGGCTACACCTTC. Residues: CASSHRGRLAGYTF.

This clone occurred a few times. CDR3 region: CASSQGQGQVYEQYF. The CDR3, as DNA: TGCGCCAGCAGCCAAGGACAGGGTCAAGTCTACGAGCAGTACTTC. The chain couples TRBV4-1 to TRBJ2-7; 7 bases match TRBD1. The CDR3 runs 15 residues. CDR1 is MGHRA, CDR2 YSYEKL, per germline. Losses at the gene ends were 1 base for V and 3 bases for J; bases not matched to a gene: 6.

V is TRBV19 and J is TRBJ1-2, with 9 bases identical to TRBD1. The CDR3 is 14 amino acids. The V gene's germline CDR1 is LNHDA and CDR2 SQIVND (reference sequence). After removal of 8 bases from V and 4 bases from J, the junction contained 8 bases not matched to a gene. CDR3 DNA: TGTGCCAGTGATAACAGGGGGCGCGGCTATGGCTACACCTTC. Protein: CASDNRGRGYGYTF.

The V gene is TRBV5-1, the J gene TRBJ1-4; 7 bases are shared with TRBD1. Germline CDR1 SGHRS, CDR2 YFSETQ. The CDR3 has 14 residues. Trimming at V came to 5 bases and at J to 4 bases, leaving 5 bases not matched to a gene. CDR3 loop: CASRETGNNEKLFF. The CDR3 DNA reads as TGCGCCAGCAGGGAGACAGGGAATAATGAAAAACTGTTTTTT.

V and J are TRBV18 and TRBJ1-1; D may be TRBD1 (5 bases). The CDR3 runs 12 residues. V was cut by 1 base and J by 7 bases, with 7 bases left in between. Looked up from germline, CDR1 is KGHSH and CDR2 is LQKENI. CDR3 coding DNA: TGTGCCAGCTCACCACGGGGGGATGAAGCTTTCTTT. Its protein is CASSPRGDEAFF.

The chain employs TRBV11-2 and TRBJ1-2; D possibly corresponds to TRBD1 (6 bases). Deletions cut 5 bases from V and 8 bases from J, with 21 bases between. This CDR3 contains 15 residues. CDR1 is SGHAT, CDR2 FQNNGV, per germline. CDR3 sequence reads: CASSRVAGAPGGYTF. As DNA, the CDR3 is TGTGCCAGCAGCAGGGTCGCAGGGGCCCCGGGAGGCTACACCTTC.

The chain combines TRBV4-2 with TRBJ1-2, with 7 bases fitting TRBD1. V lost 0 bases and J lost 3; bases outside the gene matches: 4. The CDR3 contains 15 residues. Germline V lookup: CDR1 LGHNA, CDR2 YNFKEQ. As DNA, the CDR3 is TGTGCCAGCAGCCAAGAAGCAGGGGGACACTATGGCTACACCTTC. Its translation is CASSQEAGGHYGYTF.

Comments on this clone: The sample holds other DNA sequences that translate to the same CDR3. The gene calls are TRBV7-9 and TRBJ1-1, with 7 nucleotides matching TRBD1. Germline assignment: CDR1 SEHNR and CDR2 FQNEAQ (reference sequence). The CDR3 contains 13 residues. Trimming cost V 6 bases and J 1 base; bases outside gene matches: 2. The chain's CDR3 is CASSGQANTEAFF. CDR3 DNA: TGTGCCAGCAGTGGACAGGCGAACACTGAAGCTTTCTTT.

This sequence joins TRBV19 and TRBJ1-1; 7 nucleotides line up with TRBD1. The CDR3 contains 14 residues. After removal of 8 bases from V and 1 base from J, the junction contained 7 bases not matched to a gene. Germline CDR1 reads LNHDA; CDR2 reads SQIVND (reference sequence). The CDR3 nucleotides are TGTGCCAGTCACGAACAGGGGAGGAACACTGAAGCTTTCTTT. It yields the protein CASHEQGRNTEAFF.

The chain has TRBV4-1 and TRBJ2-7, with D maybe TRBD2 (5 bases). The V end was cut by 0 bases, the J end by 0 bases, with 9 bases between. Germline CDR1 reads MGHRA; CDR2 reads YSYEKL. This CDR3 contains 15 residues. The CDR3 nucleotides read TGCGCCAGCAGCCAAGACCCGGGGAACTCCTACGAGCAGTACTTC. It is translated as CASSQDPGNSYEQYF.

This chain links TRBV27 with TRBJ1-2; TRBD1 agrees at 7 bases. V dropped 3 bases and J dropped 8; count of bases not matched to a gene: 9. CDR1 MNHEY and CDR2 SMNVEV come from the germline V gene (reference sequence). The CDR3 spans 14 residues. CDR3 residues: CASSFREGARGYTF. CDR3 bases: TGTGCCAGCAGTTTTCGCGAGGGGGCGAGGGGCTACACCTTC.

The gene calls are TRBV30 and TRBJ1-5; D gene uncertain. Germline values: CDR1 GTSNPN, CDR2 SVGIG (reference sequence). V was clipped by 0 bases and J by 4 bases, with 10 bases between them. The CDR3 runs to 14 residues. This CDR3 reads CAWSVSGTNQPQHF. The CDR3 DNA follows: TGTGCCTGGAGTGTATCCGGTACTAATCAGCCCCAGCATTTT.

This clone was seen only a few times. The sample contains more than one DNA sequence encoding this CDR3. The gene calls are TRBV18 and TRBJ2-3; D remains ambiguous. Trimming removed 0 bases at V and 4 bases at J, with 8 bases between. This CDR3 is 14 amino acids long. Looked up from germline, CDR1 is KGHSH and CDR2 is LQKENI. CDR3 coding DNA: TGTGCCAGCTCACCACCGGTGGGCGCAGATACGCAGTATTTT. It codes for CASSPPVGADTQYF. Variable domain in full (rest from reference TRBV18 and TRBJ2-3): NAGVMQNPRHLVRRRGQEARLRCSPMKGHSHVYWYRQLPEEGLKFMVYLQKENIIDESGMPKERFSAEFPKEGPSILRIQQVVRGDSAAYFCASSPPVGADTQYFGPGTRLTVL.

This clone came up a few times. V gene TRBV14 combines with J gene TRBJ2-3; 8 bases match TRBD1. This CDR3 spans 15 amino acids. From germline, CDR1 is SGHDN and CDR2 FVKESK. V lost 6 bases to trimming and J lost 3 bases; unmatched junction nucleotides: 8. The CDR3 DNA sequence: TGTGCCAGCAGTCTGGACAGGGTCGGAACAGATACGCAGTATTTT. This translates into CASSLDRVGTDTQYF.

The chain couples TRBV10-2 to TRBJ1-1; TRBD1 aligns across 7 bases. With V trimmed by 7 bases and J by 1 base, 6 bases remained unmatched. CDR3 length equals 14 residues. Germline V CDR1 and CDR2: WSHSY, SAAADI. The CDR3 reads CASTRTGQNTEAFF. For the CDR3, the DNA is TGCGCCAGCACCCGGACAGGTCAGAACACTGAAGCTTTCTTT.

The CDR3 region has the DNA TGTGCCAGCAGCTTCCGGGACAGGGGACGGGAGACCCAGTACTTC. This encodes CASSFRDRGRETQYF. The V call is TRBV5-4, the J call TRBJ2-5, with 10 bases matching TRBD1. The CDR3 is 15 residues long. Germline CDR1 reads SGHNT; CDR2 reads YYREEE (reference sequence). Trimming at V came to 2 bases and at J to 5 bases, leaving 6 bases not matched to a gene. Full variable domain (rest looked up from reference TRBV5-4 and TRBJ2-5): ETGVTQSPTHLIKTRGQQVTLRCSSQSGHNTVSWYQQALGQGPQFIFQYYREEENGRGNFPPRFSGLQFPNYSSELNVNALELDDSALYLCASSFRDRGRETQYFGPGTRLLVL.

This chain links TRBV9 with TRBJ1-2, with 12 bases identical to TRBD1. The CDR3 has 16 amino acids. Germline trimming cut 4 bases from V and 8 bases from J; bases unmatched to any gene: 12. Germline CDR1 reads SGDLS; CDR2 reads YYNGEE. CDR3 loop: CASSFQPGTGGEGYTF. CDR3 bases: TGTGCCAGCAGCTTTCAACCCGGGACAGGGGGCGAGGGCTACACCTTC.

CDR3 loop: CASRQGAASYNEQFF. CDR3 bases: TGTGCCAGCAGGCAAGGGGCGGCCTCCTACAATGAGCAGTTCTTC. This sequence joins TRBV2 and TRBJ2-1, with D tentatively TRBD1 (5 bases). CDR3 length: 15 amino acids. The germline gives CDR1 SNHLY, CDR2 FYNNEI. V lost 6 bases, J lost 0 bases, and 12 bases lay in between.